These 8 T cell receptor beta chains were sequenced from one sample in a study of human T cells and chemical hapten exposure. Stated time point: patch test 2, 6 weeks after DPC sensitization. Specified treatment: therapeutic diphenylcyclopropenone sensitization with weekly scalp DPC. The study extracted total RNA from unfractionated whole blood. TCRdb reprocessed the RACE reads via MiXCR and lists one record per CDR3 protein. The sample yields roughly 42,000 distinct CDR3 sequences, roughly 9% seen once. The sequenced sample was whole blood, obtained in connection with sensitization to the hapten diphenylcyclopropenone (DPC). These TCRs come from a woman aged 25-40 years with alopecia areata. Some clones in this sample may be carry-over from other donors' samples.

This clonotype was counted at least ten times. The chain couples TRBV5-8 to TRBJ1-2, with D hard to call. V lost 0 bases and J 6 bases, leaving 6 bases between the germline ends. The CDR3 runs to 12 residues. Per germline, CDR1 SGHTS and CDR2 YDEGEE. CDR3 sequence: CASSLDRHGYTF. The CDR3 region has the DNA TGTGCCAGCAGCTTGGATCGTCATGGCTACACCTTC.

This clonotype occurred many times. The J gene is TRBJ2-7, the V gene TRBV4-2, with TRBD2 identical over 11 bases. The J segment lost 4 bases and the V segment lost 0 bases, leaving 5 bases of the junction unmatched. Germline values: CDR1 LGHNA, CDR2 YNFKEQ. The CDR3 is made up of 16 amino acids. The CDR3, as DNA: TGTGCCAGCAGCCAAGATACTAGCGGGGGTATTTACGAGCAGTACTTC. Translated, it gives CASSQDTSGGIYEQYF.

The J gene is TRBJ2-2, the V gene TRBV7-8, with D possibly being TRBD2 (6 bases). Germline assignment: CDR1 SGHVS and CDR2 FQNEAQ. The CDR3 loop spans 15 amino acids. Trimming pared 5 bases from V and 8 bases from J, leaving 18 bases between. CDR3 region: CASSPIAGIKGELFF. CDR3 bases: TGTGCCAGCAGCCCGATCGCGGGGATAAAAGGGGAGCTGTTTTTT.

The sample holds a few counts of this clonotype. The chain is built from TRBV6-6 and TRBJ1-5; 10 positions match TRBD1. The CDR3 extends over 15 amino acids. Losses at the gene ends were 5 bases for V and 4 bases for J; bases not matched to a gene: 5. Germline V CDR1 and CDR2: MNHNY, SVGAGI (reference sequence). The CDR3 loop is CASSPTGQGNQPQHF. CDR3 in DNA: TGTGCCAGCAGTCCCACGGGACAGGGGAATCAGCCCCAGCATTTT.

This clonotype showed up just a few times. This chain links TRBV4-3 with TRBJ1-6; D is ambiguous. The CDR3 contains 15 residues. Germline V gene lookup returns CDR1 LGHNA and CDR2 YSLEER. The V gene lost 3 bases and the J gene lost 8 bases, with 14 bases spanning the gap. The DNA for the CDR3 is TGCGCCAGCAGCCAGGAAAGCTGGAAGGATTCACCCCTCCACTTT. This sequence encodes CASSQESWKDSPLHF.

This clonotype turned up a few times. V usage is TRBV20-1 and J usage is TRBJ1-1; D is possibly TRBD1 (6 bases). V was shortened by 0 bases and J by 2 bases, with 10 bases between the two germline ends. CDR1 and CDR2 from the germline V gene are DFQATT and SNEGSKA (reference sequence). This CDR3 spans 14 amino acids. The CDR3 sequence: CSARDGGGNTEAFF. Written as DNA, the CDR3 is TGCAGTGCTAGAGATGGAGGGGGAAACACTGAAGCTTTCTTT.

V and J are TRBV28 and TRBJ2-3; 12 bases fit TRBD2. Looked up from germline, CDR1 is MDHEN and CDR2 is SYDVKM. The junction had 4 bases not matched to a gene; V was cut back by 3 bases and J by 6 bases. The CDR3 length is 15 residues. Written as DNA, the CDR3 is TGTGCCAGCAGTTTCCGAGGACTAGCGGGGGATACGCAGTATTTT. Protein product: CASSFRGLAGDTQYF.

This chain joins TRBV18 and TRBJ2-5; D is unresolved. Germline CDR1 reads KGHSH; CDR2 reads LQKENI. Trimming left V 4 bases short and J 1 base short, with 7 bases between. This CDR3 contains 13 residues. CDR3 residues: CASSLVLQETQYF. CDR3 bases: TGTGCCAGCTCACTCGTCCTCCAAGAGACCCAGTACTTC. The whole variable domain, remainder taken from reference TRBV18 and TRBJ2-5, is NAGVMQNPRHLVRRRGQEARLRCSPMKGHSHVYWYRQLPEEGLKFMVYLQKENIIDESGMPKERFSAEFPKEGPSILRIQQVVRGDSAAYFCASSLVLQETQYFGPGTRLLVL.